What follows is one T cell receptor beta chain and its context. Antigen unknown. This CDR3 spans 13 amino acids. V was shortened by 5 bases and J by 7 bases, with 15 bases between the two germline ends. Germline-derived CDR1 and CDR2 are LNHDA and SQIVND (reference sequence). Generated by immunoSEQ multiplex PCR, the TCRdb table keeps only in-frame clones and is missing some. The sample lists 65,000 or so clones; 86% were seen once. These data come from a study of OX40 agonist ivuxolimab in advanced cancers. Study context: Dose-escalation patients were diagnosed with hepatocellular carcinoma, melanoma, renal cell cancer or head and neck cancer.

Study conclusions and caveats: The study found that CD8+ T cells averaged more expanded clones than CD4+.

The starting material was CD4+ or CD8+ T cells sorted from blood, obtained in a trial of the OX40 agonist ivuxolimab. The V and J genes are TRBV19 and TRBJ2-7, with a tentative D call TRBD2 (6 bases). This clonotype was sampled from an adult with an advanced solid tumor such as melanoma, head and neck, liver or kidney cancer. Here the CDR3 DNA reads TGTGCCAGTAGTCCCCGGGCCGCGGGGGAGCAGTACTTC. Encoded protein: CASSPRAAGEQYF. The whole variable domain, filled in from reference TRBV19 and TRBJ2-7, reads DGGITQSPKYLFRKEGQNVTLSCEQNLNHDAMYWYRQDPGQGLRLIYYSQIVNDFQKGDIAEGYSVSREKKESFPLTVTSAQKNPTAFYLCASSPRAAGEQYFGPGTRLTVT.